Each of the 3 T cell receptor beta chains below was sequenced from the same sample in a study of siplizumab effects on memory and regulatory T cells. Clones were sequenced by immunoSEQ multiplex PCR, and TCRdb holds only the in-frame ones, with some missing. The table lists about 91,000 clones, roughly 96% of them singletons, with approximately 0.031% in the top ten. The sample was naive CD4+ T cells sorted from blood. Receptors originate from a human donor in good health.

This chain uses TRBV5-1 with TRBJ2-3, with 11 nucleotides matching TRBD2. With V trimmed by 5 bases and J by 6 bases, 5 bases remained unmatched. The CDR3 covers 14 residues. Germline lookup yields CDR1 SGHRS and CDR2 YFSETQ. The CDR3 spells CASSSGGATDTQYF. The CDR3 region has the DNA TGCGCCAGCAGTAGCGGGGGGGCAACCGATACGCAGTATTTT.

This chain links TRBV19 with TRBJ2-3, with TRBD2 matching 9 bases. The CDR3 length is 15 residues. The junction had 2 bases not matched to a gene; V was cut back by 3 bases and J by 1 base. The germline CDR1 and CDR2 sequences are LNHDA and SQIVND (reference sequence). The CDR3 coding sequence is TGTGCCAGTAGTATTCCTAGCGGGGGCACAGATACGCAGTATTTT. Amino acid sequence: CASSIPSGGTDTQYF.

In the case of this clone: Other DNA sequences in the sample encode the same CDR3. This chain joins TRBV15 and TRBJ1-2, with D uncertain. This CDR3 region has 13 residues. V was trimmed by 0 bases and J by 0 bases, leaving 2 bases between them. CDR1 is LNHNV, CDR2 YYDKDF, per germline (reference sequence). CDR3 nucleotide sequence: TGTGCCACCAGCAGAGACCCTAACTATGGCTACACCTTC. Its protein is CATSRDPNYGYTF.